The rows below give T cell receptor beta chains drawn from one sample of a study of early T cells in non-severe SARS-CoV-2 infection. TCRdb re-called the 5' RACE reads through MiXCR, storing one row per CDR3 protein. This sample carries tens of thousands of distinct CDR3 sequences, approximately 4.1% of them seen once, and the ten largest clones take 9% to 10%. What was sequenced was whole blood. All receptors derive from an adult who was a healthcare worker with PCR-confirmed SARS-CoV-2 infection or an uninfected control (not recorded which). Both conserved end residues are part of each CDR3. Each record gives: J gene, V gene, clone size, D gene, CDR3 DNA, CDR3 protein. The D gene is left open where the match is weak. Clone size, where shown, is once, few, many, or a class for clones that have expanded.

TRBJ1-1,TRBV9,many,-,TGTGCCAGCAGCGTAGCTTTGGTGAACACTGAAGCTTTCTTT,CASSVALVNTEAFF
TRBJ2-1,TRBV11-1,many,TRBD2,TGTGCCAGCAGCTTCGGGCTAGCGGGAGTATTGGGGAATGAGCAGTTCTTC,CASSFGLAGVLGNEQFF
TRBJ2-1,TRBV5-4,-,-,TGTGCCAGCAGCGGGAAGGACTTTTACAATGAGCAGTTCTTC,CASSGKDFYNEQFF
TRBJ2-2,TRBV18,few,-,TGTGCCAGCTCACCGGGTTCCACCGGGGAGCTGTTTTTT,CASSPGSTGELFF
TRBJ2-1,TRBV20-1,many,TRBD2,TGCAGTGCTACCACTAGCGGCCTCTACAATGAGCAGTTCTTC,CSATTSGLYNEQFF
TRBJ2-2,TRBV3-1,few,TRBD2,TGTGCCAGCAGCCAAGAAGTGCTAGCGGCCGGGGAGCTGTTTTTT,CASSQEVLAAGELFF
TRBJ2-5,TRBV6-5,few,-,TGTGCCAGCAGCACGACAGAGACCCAGTACTTC,CASSTTETQYF
TRBJ1-1,TRBV10-3,many,-,TGTGCCATCAGTGCCGGCCAGGGGTCTCCGAACACTGAAGCTTTCTTT,CAISAGQGSPNTEAFF
TRBJ2-5,TRBV7-8,many,-,TGTGCCAGCAGCTTAGAGTATTCCCAGTACTTC,CASSLEYSQYF
TRBJ2-1,TRBV7-3,many,TRBD2,TGTGCCAGCAGCGATCCACCGGGACTAGCCCTAAATGAGCAGTTCTTC,CASSDPPGLALNEQFF
TRBJ2-1,TRBV3-1,many,-,TGTGCCAGCAGCCAAGGTATCGGGTCTGCGTACAATGAGCAGTTCTTC,CASSQGIGSAYNEQFF
TRBJ2-3,TRBV12-3/TRBV12-4,-,-,TGTGCCAGCAGTTTAAGTAGCGGACTCACAGATACGCAGTATTTT,CASSLSSGLTDTQYF
TRBJ2-3,TRBV5-1,many,-,TGCGCCAGCAGCGCCGGGACGGCGGATACGCAGTATTTT,CASSAGTADTQYF
TRBJ1-1,TRBV27,many,-,TGTGCCAGCAGTTTATCTGGTAGGAGGAACACTGAAGCTTTCTTT,CASSLSGRRNTEAFF
TRBJ2-1,TRBV6-2/TRBV6-3,many,TRBD2,TGTGCCAGCAGCAACAGCGGGAGTGGGAACAATGAGCAGTTCTTC,CASSNSGSGNNEQFF
TRBJ2-5,TRBV24-1,many,-,TGTGCCACCAGTGATTTGGGGCTCTTCGACCAAGAGACCCAGTACTTC,CATSDLGLFDQETQYF
TRBJ2-1,TRBV10-3,many,-,TGTGCCATCACAGGGAGTAGGAATGAGCAGTTCTTC,CAITGSRNEQFF